The clone carrying this T cell receptor (beta chain) was counted only a few times. Its cognate antigen is unknown. This entry comes from a study of a mutant IDH1 vaccine in newly diagnosed glioma. In the study overall: Treated patients comprised around 62% males and about 40% females, mean age about 38 years. Previous treatment comprised radiotherapy, temozolomide, or both, mostly both. General study findings and limits: Pseudoprogression seemed unlinked to shifts in top peripheral T cell clonotypes. Immune responses arising from the vaccine appeared in about 93% of patients.

The time point is: baseline, week 1 (first vaccination visit). The treatment here: pre-vaccination baseline after standard-of-care therapy. The germline V gene encodes CDR1 LGHNA and CDR2 YNFKEQ. There are 19 residues in the CDR3. With 6 bases clipped from V and 4 bases from J, the junction kept 19 bases outside the gene matches. Some clones are missing from TCRdb's copy, which holds only in-frame ones; the method was immunoSEQ multiplex PCR. The sample contains some 90,000 clones, roughly 80% of which appear only once. The sequence derives from a man in his forties with glioma. Some clones in this sample may be carry-over from other donors' samples. The starting material was PBMCs, obtained from a glioma patient treated with radiotherapy, temozolomide or both. The V call is TRBV4-2, the J call TRBJ2-1; 9 bases are shared with TRBD2. CDR3 sequence: CASSPPREWRGGRYNEQFF. The CDR3 DNA is TGTGCCAGCAGTCCTCCTCGAGAATGGCGGGGGGGCAGGTACAATGAGCAGTTCTTC.